This TCR beta chain was recovered during a study of CD8 T cells in Susac syndrome. Germline loops: CDR1 KGHSY, CDR2 FQNENV. V lost 8 bases, J lost 0 bases, and 20 bases lay in between. This CDR3 contains 16 residues. With respect to this clonotype: Its target is unknown.

Reverse transcription of about 0.45 to 1 ug RNA was performed with random hexamers. Amplification of the TCR beta CDR3 was carried out by immunoSEQ multiplex PCR, which spanned a total of 54 Vbeta and 13 Jbeta segments. One entry per CDR3 protein, called by TCRdb with MiXCR from the immunoSEQ multiplex PCR reads. Found here are 150,000 to 200,000 distinct CDR3 sequences, over 90% of them singletons; the top ten hold approximately 0.097%. Study-wide findings and caveats: The study admitted that it had a relatively small number of individuals in its TCR sequencing and HLA analysis.

The receptor's source is a human donor with multiple sclerosis. The chain combines TRBV16 with TRBJ2-7; D may be TRBD1 or TRBD2 (5 bases each). The sample comprised CD4+ T cells from PBMCs. This chain's CDR3 is CASGGRLNSSSYEQYF. CDR3 DNA sequence: TGTGCCAGCGGGGGACGGTTAAACTCCAGCTCCTACGAGCAGTACTTC.